Each of the 14 T cell receptor beta chains below was sequenced from the same sample in a study of CD8+ T cells in alopecia areata (dated by TCRdb to 2016 to 2019). Library construction relied on the immunoSEQ multiplex PCR assay. RNA was extracted from all samples and reverse transcribed into cDNA, which served as template for TCR sequencing. The clones in this table, taken by TCRdb from immuneACCESS, are in-frame only. Not every clone is retained; where verified, under half of the shortfall comes from an unresolved V gene, and the cause of the rest is unknown. The sample table holds approximately 280,000 clones, of which roughly 50% were seen once. Jointly, the top ten make up approximately 1.7% of the sample. The label giving this sample's time point can be read as: 24 weeks on oral tofacitinib. The sample's treatment or condition label, in plain terms: oral pan-JAK inhibitor, 5-10 mg twice daily.

Here the sequenced sample was CD4+ T cells sorted from blood, taken at week 24, from a patient treated with tofacitinib. The receptors here all came from a human donor with alopecia areata.

This clone turned up a few times. V and J are TRBV4-3 and TRBJ2-1, with D unresolved. The CDR3 spans 15 residues. Germline V CDR1 and CDR2: LGHNA, YSLEER. V shed 3 bases and J shed 0 bases, with 9 bases lying between them. Here the CDR3 reads CASSHVYSSYNEQFF. Written as DNA, the CDR3 is TGCGCCAGCAGCCATGTCTACAGCTCCTACAATGAGCAGTTCTTC.

Only a few counts were recorded for this clone. This chain joins TRBV30 and TRBJ2-1; 8 nucleotides agree with TRBD2. The length of the CDR3 is 13 residues. V dropped 2 bases and J dropped 6; count of bases not matched to a gene: 3. Germline V CDR1 and CDR2: GTSNPN, SVGIG (reference sequence). The CDR3 loop reads CAWSQTSANEQFF. CDR3 bases: TGTGCCTGGAGTCAGACTAGCGCCAATGAGCAGTTCTTC.

V and J are TRBV28 and TRBJ1-1; D call uncertain. With 5 bases removed from V and 10 bases from J, the gap between germline ends came to 8 bases. Per germline, CDR1 MDHEN and CDR2 SYDVKM. The CDR3 has 10 residues. The CDR3 DNA reads as TGTGCCAGCAGTCGAGCAGGAGCTTTCTTT. Its protein product is CASSRAGAFF.

The sample holds a few counts of this clone. The chain combines TRBV30 with TRBJ1-5; perhaps TRBD1 as D (5 bases). The length of the CDR3 is 14 residues. Germline CDR1 reads GTSNPN; CDR2 reads SVGIG (reference sequence). Trimming shortened V by 1 base and J by 5 bases, and 12 bases separated the two germline ends. The CDR3 DNA follows: TGTGCCTGGAGTGCAGGGCCCCTCCATCAGCCCCAGCATTTT. It translates to CAWSAGPLHQPQHF. Based on the CDR3 plus reference TRBV30 and TRBJ1-5, the full variable domain is SQTIHQWPATLVQPVGSPLSLECTVEGTSNPNLYWYRQAAGRGLQLLFYSVGIGQISSEVPQNLSASRPQDRQFILSSKKLLLSDSGFYLCAWSAGPLHQPQHFGDGTRLSIL.

This clone showed up just once. The chain has TRBV28 and TRBJ1-5, with no clear D. From germline, CDR1 is MDHEN and CDR2 SYDVKM. The CDR3 has 11 amino acids. Trimming stripped 7 bases from V and 11 bases from J, with 12 bases between. Written as DNA, the CDR3 is TGTGCCAGCAAAGGGCAAGCTGCCCAGCATTTT. Translated: CASKGQAAQHF.

This chain links TRBV7-8 with TRBJ1-4; D is unresolved. Germline loops: CDR1 SGHVS, CDR2 FQNEAQ. The V and J ends lost 5 bases and 8 bases respectively, with 9 bases between them. The CDR3 contains 12 residues. The CDR3 bases are TGTGCCAGCAGCGAGTACAGCGAAAAACTGTTTTTT. This gives the protein CASSEYSEKLFF. The complete variable domain, with remaining parts taken from reference TRBV7-8 and TRBJ1-4, reads GAGVSQSPRYKVAKRGQDVALRCDPISGHVSLFWYQQALGQGPEFLTYFQNEAQLDKSGLPSDRFFAERPEGSVSTLKIQRTQQEDSAVYLCASSEYSEKLFFGSGTQLSVL.

V is TRBV12-5 and J is TRBJ1-2, with 7 bases fitting TRBD1. V shed 5 bases, J shed 0 bases, and the junction held 6 bases outside the gene matches. The CDR3 runs to 15 residues. Germline V lookup: CDR1 LGHNT, CDR2 FRNRAP. The DNA of the CDR3 is TGTGCTAGTGGTAGAGGGACAGCTTCTAACTATGGCTACACCTTC. It codes for CASGRGTASNYGYTF.

The chain combines TRBV7-2 with TRBJ2-1; D is uncertain. Trimming took 5 bases from V and 6 from J, leaving 8 bases between them. Germline-derived CDR1 and CDR2 are SGHTA and FQGNSA. CDR3 size: 12 residues. In nucleotides, the CDR3 is TGTGCCAGCAGCCCCCTGGGCAATGAGCAGTTCTTC. Translation: CASSPLGNEQFF.

With respect to this clone: The junction does not match germline at one end; this may be a read error. This chain uses TRBV29-1 with TRBJ1-2; no clear D gene. The CDR3 runs to 8 residues. Per the germline V gene, CDR1 is SQVTM and CDR2 is ANQGSEA. CDR3 residues: CSVEDGLF. The CDR3 bases are TGCAGCGTTGAGGATGGCCTTTTC.

V usage is TRBV28 and J usage is TRBJ1-6, with a weak D call TRBD1 (6 bases). Germline lookup yields CDR1 MDHEN and CDR2 SYDVKM. With 2 bases removed from V and 12 bases from J, the gap between germline ends came to 8 bases. This CDR3 has 12 amino acids. The CDR3 reads CASSLRGEPLHF. CDR3 sequence (DNA): TGTGCCAGCAGTTTAAGGGGGGAACCCCTCCACTTT.

The chain uses TRBV11-2 and TRBJ1-2; D unresolved. The CDR3 sequence is 13 residues long. The germline gives CDR1 SGHAT, CDR2 FQNNGV. Trimming pared 5 bases from V and 8 bases from J, leaving 15 bases between. The CDR3 DNA follows: TGTGCCAGCAGCCCGTCCGCCCCATGGGGCTACACCTTC. Protein sequence: CASSPSAPWGYTF.

The chain has TRBV2 and TRBJ1-6, with 8 bases matching TRBD1. Germline V CDR1 and CDR2: SNHLY, FYNNEI. Trimming at V came to 7 bases and at J to 0 bases, leaving 11 bases not matched to a gene. The length of the CDR3 is 18 residues. CDR3 amino acids: CASIADRGLHSYNSPLHF. CDR3 sequence (DNA): TGTGCCAGCATCGCCGACAGGGGACTCCACTCCTATAATTCACCCCTCCACTTT.

The chain carries TRBV25-1 and TRBJ1-5; tentative D call: TRBD1 (5 bases). The germline CDR1 and CDR2 sequences are MGHDK and SYGVNS. V was clipped by 1 base and J by 4 bases, with 14 bases between them. The CDR3 length is 16 residues. The CDR3 protein is CASSESGTGPNQPQHF. The CDR3 DNA reads as TGTGCCAGCAGTGAATCGGGCACAGGCCCAAATCAGCCCCAGCATTTT. The full variable domain, with the rest looked up from reference TRBV25-1 and TRBJ1-5, is EADIYQTPRYLVIGTGKKITLECSQTMGHDKMYWYQQDPGMELHLIHYSYGVNSTEKGDLSSESTVSRIRTEHFPLTLESARPSHTSQYLCASSESGTGPNQPQHFGDGTRLSIL.

Remarks on this clone: Relative to the germline gene, one junction end is altered; a read error may explain this. The chain combines TRBV25-1 with TRBJ1-3, with D perhaps matching TRBD1 (5 bases). CDR1 is MGHDK and CDR2 is SYGVNS in the germline V gene. This CDR3 has 8 residues. In DNA, the CDR3 is TGTGCCAGAGGGGAGAGGTTGTTT. This encodes CARGERLF.